This TCR beta chain was captured by sequencing in a study of cytomegalovirus exposure and HLA in healthy donors (dated by TCRdb to the late 2010s). In terms of the full investigation: In an earlier analysis of 587 of the donors, less than 350 Gb of sequence data and just under 120 million unique TCR beta sequences from roughly 200 million T cells were reported. In a later analysis, previously published TCR beta repertoires from hundreds of donors were re-analyzed and high-resolution HLA genotyping was added so that TCR occurrence patterns could be studied. Among some 400 genotyped donors of the cohort, an average of approximately 240,000 unique TCR beta nucleotide sequences were sequenced per donor, around a sixth of them non-productive. Typing coverage varied by locus: roughly 629-630 donors for A, B, C, DRB1 and DQB1; approximately 520 for DQA1; around 610 for DPA1; roughly 450 for DPB1. Both class I and class II loci were covered by HLA typing, at four-digit resolution. All discovery cohort repertoires had been generated using a single sequencing platform. Of the approximately 400 genotyped donors, 75% to 85% were placed in the genetic ancestry cluster associated with self-reported Caucasian donors. To decide whether each TCR beta V gene segment behaved as functional or pseudogenic, an earlier analysis of fewer than 750 of the donors relied on high-throughput TCR beta sequencing. In addition to the first cohort of 666 subjects, a separate validation cohort of 130 or so different subjects was used. The later analysis used no new phenotypic data to find candidate immune exposures, relying instead on TCR beta sequences and their occurrence across donors. Around 320 gigabases of sequencing data and 70 million to 100 million unique TCR sequences were included in an early release covering about 700 HLA-typed donors. A later genetic analysis used genome-wide SNP genotypes for about three fifths of the 666 donors, treating that subset as a discovery cohort. To predict cytomegalovirus infection status, the study brought together high-throughput TCR immunosequencing, statistical association of individual TCRs with disease status, and machine learning. About five DR-DQ haplotypes were treated as single units for association and clustering because of strong linkage in the cohort. Using immunosequencing, the study profiled T cell repertoires from about 610 subjects and related those repertoires to cytomegalovirus serostatus. Alongside the repertoire data, information on donor age, sex, ethnicity and CMV serostatus was compiled. The study was designed to test whether signatures of past pathogen exposure could be identified by cataloging public T cell receptors. General findings and caveats noted by the study authors: A few of the identified cytomegalovirus-associated TCR beta chains were confirmed in vitro to be specific for cytomegalovirus antigens. Linkage disequilibrium might explain the correlated functional status among segregating V segments, but an unknown experimental factor could not be ruled out. In a later analysis, 16,951 TCR beta sequences were associated with specific HLA alleles at a false discovery rate of 0.05. A total of about 150 TCR beta chains were listed by the study as associated with cytomegalovirus. Some IMGT-functional V segments, including TRBV6-2 and TRBV6-3, could not be told apart with the 87-base-pair reads, so those segments were excluded. HLA typing was unavailable for some donors at each locus, so association tests used only the typed subset. While some public TCRs were present in many individuals, most TCR sequences turned up only very rarely across donors. Broadly in line with IMGT annotations, most TCR beta V segments showed up in productive rearrangements about 87% or about 30% of the time in an earlier analysis of roughly 590 of the donors. A later analysis found that HLA-associated TCR beta chains were more clonally expanded and had lower generation probabilities than equally common non-associated chains. Cytomegalovirus status was reported to be diagnosed by the classifier with high specificity and sensitivity in both the original and validation cohorts. A cluster of highly shared sequence variants was judged likely to be a technical artifact of the sequencing pipeline. In a later genetic analysis, a missense DCLRE1C variant was associated with V-gene and J-gene trimming of TCR beta chains, and the association was replicated in an independent cohort. Because counts were too low, about 18 rarely observed V segments, including chromosome 9 orphons, were excluded from the earlier analysis of 587 of the donors. Sequencing depth was assumed to be roughly uniform across donors in the presence/absence analyses, though that assumption may not hold. CMV serostatus was the only immune exposure information available for the cohort. Assigning TCR associations to individual alleles was difficult when HLA alleles, especially DR and DQ, strongly co-occurred. In a later analysis, TCR association rates were found to vary across HLA loci, with the most associated TCRs seen for DRB1 alleles and the fewest for HLA-C alleles. According to a later analysis, most CMV-associated TCR beta chains appeared to be HLA-restricted, and the HLA associations seemed to be driven largely by CMV exposure. In this cohort, only TCR beta chains were sequenced, and detectable features were limited by the absence of alpha or paired-chain data. Several of the top co-occurrence clusters appeared to be linked to parvovirus B19, influenza, CMV and Epstein-Barr virus, according to a later analysis. It was suggested by the authors that the approach could potentially be generalized to other disease states and immunological phenotypes. In a later genetic analysis, fewer N-insertions in productive TCRs were reported among donors in an Asian-associated ancestry cluster than the roughly 700-donor mean. A further reported finding was that TCR beta sequences accurately predicted the HLA-A and HLA-B alleles for most subjects in the first cohort.

Library preparation used the immunoSEQ multiplex PCR assay. For the multiplex PCR, a mixture combining 60 forward primers for TCR Vbeta segments and 13 reverse primers for TCR Jbeta segments was used. The CDR3 region of rearranged TCR beta genes was amplified from genomic DNA by a multiplex PCR assay. The amplified TCR beta libraries were sequenced on the Illumina HiSeq System as 87-base-pair reads. Per the original workflow: A later analysis tallied 75 million to 95 million unique TCR beta chains across the 700 or so repertoires, and around 12 million of those chains were shared by two or more donors. A nearest-neighbor algorithm error-corrected the raw reads and collapsed the reads into unique sequences, merging closely related sequences to remove PCR and sequencing errors. V, D and J gene segments were assigned by aligning CDR3 sequences to IMGT reference sequences. Each retained sequence needed at least a six-nucleotide match to both a V gene segment and a J gene segment. A rearrangement counted as productive if the CDR3 had no stop codons and remained in frame with V and J, and every other rearrangement counted as non-productive. CDR3 was defined according to IMGT convention as the region running from the second conserved V-encoded cysteine to the conserved J-encoded phenylalanine. The earlier analysis of about 620 of the donors excluded sequences that lacked an unambiguous match to a single V gene segment. In an earlier analysis of about 590 of the donors, a V segment was called functional when productive rearrangements were above 56.7%, and segregating when the standard deviation between donors exceeded 5%. A statistical classification framework was developed to diagnose cytomegalovirus status using the catalog of TCR beta chain sequences. In a later analysis, TCR nucleotide sequences were compared against IMGT/GENE-DB human TR gene sequences so that V and J genes could be assigned. In a later analysis, CDR3 sequences and most-parsimonious VDJ recombination scenarios were assigned using the TCRdist pipeline. A later analysis defined each TCR beta chain by its CDR3 amino acid sequence plus V-gene family, and excluded reads lacking a unique V-gene family. In a later analysis, 450 to 600 highly shared, low-generation-probability nucleotide sequences were removed to address suspected cross-contamination and a sequencing artifact. A later analysis calculated a clonal expansion index for each public chain from normalized within-repertoire ranks of inferred template counts. In a later analysis, generation probabilities were computed using a VDJ recombination model fitted to out-of-frame rearrangements, and the results were checked against IGoR. In a later analysis, hypergeometric tests were used to score TCR-TCR, TCR-HLA and TCR-CMV co-occurrence, with a repertoire-size bias correction applied to TCR pairs. To estimate false discovery rates, a later analysis permuted the HLA or CMV assignments 20 times. In a later analysis, co-occurring TCRs were grouped with DBSCAN, and TCRdist sequence similarity was added when clustering was performed within HLA-allele-positive subsets. For co-occurrence clustering, repertoires with fewer than 30,000 or more than 120,000 public chains were excluded, along with four to six repertoires with anomalous nucleotide sharing. TCRdb's version of the immuneACCESS table is confined to in-frame rearrangements and falls short of the full clone set. An unresolved V gene accounts for under half of the shortfall where checked; the remainder is of unknown origin. V, J and clone size reflect that table, while D and trimming were determined from the DNA. This sample gives about 110,000 clones in total; approximately 76% of them show up just once. 8.4% of the sample is held by the ten biggest clonotypes.

Looking up the germline V gene yields CDR1 LGHNA and CDR2 YSLEER. From the cysteine up to the phenylalanine, the CDR3 has a length of 16 residues. The entry retains the CDR3 DNA only, 48 bases that are in frame from base 1. Trimming removed 1 base from V and 0 bases from J; the gene matches leave 4 bases unexplained. With regard to this clone: No cognate antigen has been identified for it. Qualities for individual bases were not recorded, and no much larger clone is one base off.

The cohort comprised around 690 healthy bone marrow donors. Cohort members were all nominally healthy when sampled, although unrecorded immune exposures were likely present. The donor was CMV seronegative and was included in the group of under 450 seronegative cohort members. Each donor provided a peripheral blood sample, and peripheral blood mononuclear cells were used for TCR beta sequencing. The Qiagen DNeasy Blood Extraction Kit was used to extract genomic DNA from the blood cell samples. The sequencing input was PBMCs. In this chain, TRBV4-3 is recombined with TRBJ2-3; 7 nucleotides in the junction match TRBD2. The TCR was taken from a middle-aged man in good health and CMV-seronegative. The DNA is as follows: TGCGCCAGCAGCCAAGGTTACGGGGGGAGCACAGATACGCAGTATTTT. Its translation reads: CASSQGYGGSTDTQYF.